This is a list of T cell receptor beta chains from one sample in a study of cytomegalovirus exposure and HLA in healthy donors. Sequencing was performed with immunoSEQ multiplex PCR; in TCRdb, only in-frame clones are kept and a portion is missing. The sample carries 140,000 to 150,000 clones, about 94% recorded once. Sequencing was carried out using PBMCs. Receptors were obtained from a man aged 18 to 29 in good health and CMV-seropositive. Both conserved end residues are part of each CDR3. The order of the fields is J gene, clone size, V gene, D gene, CDR3 DNA, CDR3 protein. The D gene is left open where the match is weak. Clone size is not always given. Where it is, it says once, few, many or a class for expanded clones.

TRBJ1-1 | - | TRBV4-1 | - | TGCGCCAGCAGCCAAGTGAACAGCTACGACACTGAAGCTTTCTTT | CASSQVNSYDTEAFF
TRBJ2-7 | - | TRBV6-5 | TRBD1 | TGTGCCAGCAGTTATTCAGGGGGCGAGCAGTACTTC | CASSYSGGEQYF
TRBJ2-7 | - | TRBV7-8 | TRBD2 | TGTGCCAGCAGCTTGGGGGCTAGCGGGAGGTACCCTCCCTACGAGCAGTACTTC | CASSLGASGRYPPYEQYF
TRBJ2-3 | - | TRBV5-1 | TRBD2 | TGCGCCAGCAGCTCGACTGAGAGCGGGAGTTGGCGTTGGGCAGATACGCAGTATTTT | CASSSTESGSWRWADTQYF
TRBJ2-3 | once | TRBV28 | TRBD2 | TGTGCCATCTCGACAGAGCGGGGAGATACGCAGTATTTT | CAISTERGDTQYF
TRBJ2-1 | - | TRBV5-1 | - | TGCGCCAGCAGCATATCAGGGGGGACACAGTACAATGAGCAGTTCTTC | CASSISGGTQYNEQFF
TRBJ2-3 | - | TRBV5-1 | - | TGCGCCAGCAGCTCGACCGGGTCCCCTCAAGATACGCAGTATTTT | CASSSTGSPQDTQYF
TRBJ2-1 | - | TRBV7-9 | - | TGTGCCAGCAGCTTAGTTGGAGACAATGAGCAGTTCTTC | CASSLVGDNEQFF
TRBJ2-2 | - | TRBV5-1 | TRBD2 | TGCGCCAGCAGCTTTAGCGGGAGTGCCGGGGAGCTGTTTTTT | CASSFSGSAGELFF
TRBJ1-2 | - | TRBV30 | TRBD1 | TGTGCCTGGCAGGGGGTGGAGGGCTACACCTTC | CAWQGVEGYTF
TRBJ2-7 | - | TRBV13 | - | TGTGCCAGCAGCTTAGACGGACAGCAGCCCTACGAGCAGTACTTC | CASSLDGQQPYEQYF
TRBJ2-1 | - | TRBV6-5 | - | TGTGCCAGCAGATCAATTGGGAGCTCCTACAATGAGCAGTTCTTC | CASRSIGSSYNEQFF
TRBJ2-7 | - | TRBV9 | - | TGTGCCAGCAGCCCTCGGGGGGCGGGAGTTTTATACGAGCAGTACTTC | CASSPRGAGVLYEQYF
TRBJ2-7 | once | TRBV11-1 | - | TGTGCCAGCGGGAAGCTCAGGGGTAGCGAGCAGTACTTC | CASGKLRGSEQYF
TRBJ2-1 | - | TRBV12-5 | - | TGTGCTAGTGGTTTCGGGGAGTTGGGGAATGAGCAGTTCTTC | CASGFGELGNEQFF
TRBJ2-5 | once | TRBV2 | - | TGTGCCAGCAGGGAGACAGGGACCCAGTACTTC | CASRETGTQYF
TRBJ2-2 | - | TRBV5-1 | TRBD2 | TGCGCCAGCAGCTTGGCCGGGGGGAGGAACACCGGGGAGCTGTTTTTT | CASSLAGGRNTGELFF
TRBJ1-3 | once | TRBV30 | - | TGTGCCTGGAGTGTAGAACAATCTGGAAACACCATATATTTT | CAWSVEQSGNTIYF
TRBJ2-7 | - | TRBV5-1 | - | TGCGCCAGCAGCTTGGACGGCTACGAGCAGTACTTC | CASSLDGYEQYF
TRBJ1-1 | - | TRBV29-1 | - | TGCAGCGTTGGAGGGGGTGCTAACACTGAAGCTTTCTTT | CSVGGGANTEAFF
TRBJ1-1 | once | TRBV7-9 | - | TGTGCCAGCACGGGCTTCTCGACAGGCCTGAACACTGAAGCTTTCTTT | CASTGFSTGLNTEAFF
TRBJ2-3 | - | TRBV4-2 | TRBD2 | TGTGCCAGCAGCACCGGGACTAGCACCACAGATACGCAGTATTTT | CASSTGTSTTDTQYF
TRBJ1-4 | - | TRBV6-1 | - | TGTGCCAGCAGTGACCGGCCCACTAGCAATGAAAAACTGTTTTTT | CASSDRPTSNEKLFF
TRBJ1-2 | - | TRBV5-5 | - | TGTGCCAGCAGCTTGGGAGACATGGTCGGAGGCTACACCTTC | CASSLGDMVGGYTF
TRBJ2-2 | - | TRBV5-5 | - | TGTGCCAGCAGCTTCAGGGGAAACACCGGGGAGCTGTTTTTT | CASSFRGNTGELFF
TRBJ2-4 | - | TRBV28 | TRBD2 | TGTGCCAGCAGTTCAGAGGGGGAAAAAGGCGGGAGGGCCTGGGCCAAAAACATTCAGTACTTC | CASSSEGEKGGRAWAKNIQYF
TRBJ2-2 | - | TRBV7-9 | TRBD2 | TGTGCCAGCAGCTTAAATCCTAGCGGGAGCTCGAACACCGGGGAGCTGTTTTTT | CASSLNPSGSSNTGELFF
TRBJ1-1 | once | TRBV7-2 | - | TGTGCCAGCAGCTTCGCCCGGGACACTGAAGCTTTCTTT | CASSFARDTEAFF
TRBJ2-1 | once | TRBV27 | TRBD2 | TGTGCCAGCAGTCCCCTCGGACTAGCTACCTACAATGAGCAGTTCTTC | CASSPLGLATYNEQFF